The next 16 T cell receptor beta chains were all read from a single sample in a study of T-cell reconstitution after alpha-beta-depleted transplantation in children. Preparation of the TCRbeta library used unique molecular identifiers. One entry per CDR3 protein, called by TCRdb with MiXCR from the PCR reads. The data hold approximately 980,000 distinct CDR3 sequences, with less than 30% observed a single time. The specimen was PBMCs, mostly from graft donor cells, collected 360 days after TCRalphabeta/CD19-depleted stem cell transplant. Receptors were obtained from a boy younger than two who had a stem cell transplant for SCID, so the T cells may come from the graft donor.

The J gene is TRBJ2-5, the V gene TRBV27; TRBD1 agrees at 8 bases. The CDR3 is 14 residues long. Looked up from germline, CDR1 is MNHEY and CDR2 is SMNVEV (reference sequence). V dropped 3 bases and J dropped 4; count of bases not matched to a gene: 4. In nucleotides, the CDR3 is TGTGCCAGCAGTTTCCGGACAGGGACAGAGACCCAGTACTTC. Amino acids: CASSFRTGTETQYF.

The rearrangement joins TRBV20-1 to TRBJ2-3, with D possibly matching TRBD1 (5 bases). Germline V lookup: CDR1 DFQATT, CDR2 SNEGSKA (reference sequence). The CDR3 spans 14 residues. The CDR3 reads CSTSTGRATDTQYF. The DNA of the CDR3 is TGCAGCACCTCAACAGGCAGGGCCACAGATACGCAGTATTTT.

This chain connects TRBV5-1 to TRBJ1-3; 8 bases are a match to TRBD1. The CDR3 sequence is 18 residues long. Germline V gene data show CDR1 as SGHRS and CDR2 as YFSETQ. The V and J ends lost 0 bases and 2 bases, in that order; junction bases with no gene match: 10. CDR3: CASSLESRTGRPGNTIYF. CDR3 DNA: TGCGCCAGCAGCTTGGAGTCCCGGACAGGGCGACCTGGAAACACCATATATTTT.

The V gene is TRBV6-1, the J gene TRBJ2-2; TRBD2 agrees at 9 bases. This CDR3 is 17 amino acids long. Germline V CDR1 and CDR2: MNHNS, SASEGT. The trim removed 6 bases at V and 5 bases at J, leaving 13 bases unmatched. The CDR3 nucleotides read TGTGCCAGCAGCCGAGCGGGGGGAGCTCGAGGGACCGGGGAGCTGTTTTTT. This encodes CASSRAGGARGTGELFF.

The chain couples TRBV7-3 to TRBJ2-3; D is possibly TRBD2 (5 bases). This CDR3 comprises 15 residues. The germline CDR1 and CDR2 sequences are SGHTA and FQGTGA. Deletions cut 2 bases from V and 1 base from J, with 10 bases between. This CDR3 is CASSLGWGGTDTQYF. Here the CDR3 DNA reads TGTGCCAGCAGCTTAGGATGGGGAGGCACAGATACGCAGTATTTT. The full variable domain, with the rest looked up from reference TRBV7-3 and TRBJ2-3, is GAGVSQTPSNKVTEKGKYVELRCDPISGHTALYWYRQSLGQGPEFLIYFQGTGAADDSGLPNDRFFAVRPEGSVSTLKIQRTERGDSAVYLCASSLGWGGTDTQYFGPGTRLTVL.

The V and J genes are TRBV5-1 and TRBJ2-7; perhaps D is TRBD1 or TRBD2 (5 bases each). The CDR3 covers 17 residues. Germline loops: CDR1 SGHRS, CDR2 YFSETQ. V was cut by 3 bases and J by 0 bases, with 19 bases left in between. CDR3 bases: TGCGCCAGCAGCTATATCACCGGGACGCAGAGCTCCTACGAGCAGTACTTC. It codes for CASSYITGTQSSYEQYF.

This clonotype appeared once. The chain recombines TRBV7-8 with TRBJ2-3; TRBD2 matches 7 bases. From germline, CDR1 is SGHVS and CDR2 FQNEAQ. V lost 7 bases, J lost 2 bases, and 3 bases stayed unmatched. The CDR3 runs to 13 residues. This CDR3 reads CASKAGLTDTQYF. The CDR3 DNA reads as TGTGCCAGCAAAGCGGGGCTCACAGATACGCAGTATTTT.

The chain employs TRBV7-9 and TRBJ2-3; 8 positions agree with TRBD1. V lost 5 bases to trimming and J lost 2 bases; unmatched junction nucleotides: 6. The CDR3 has 15 amino acids. Germline-derived CDR1 and CDR2 are SEHNR and FQNEAQ (reference sequence). CDR3 coding DNA: TGTGCCAGCAGCACAGGGGGACGAAACACAGATACGCAGTATTTT. Its protein is CASSTGGRNTDTQYF.

The table lists this clonotype with many counts. The gene calls are TRBV6-5 and TRBJ2-1, with 10 bases lining up with TRBD2. Germline CDR1 and CDR2: MNHEY and SVGAGI. V gave up 1 base and J gave up 4 bases; unmatched junction bases: 1. This CDR3 has 15 residues. In DNA, the CDR3 is TGTGCCAGCAGTTACTTTAGCGGGGGGTACAATGAGCAGTTCTTC. Its protein is CASSYFSGGYNEQFF.

A single count supports this clonotype. The J gene is TRBJ2-7, the V gene TRBV27; TRBD1 matches at 9 bases. The germline gives CDR1 MNHEY, CDR2 SMNVEV (reference sequence). J gave up 6 bases and V 6 bases, and 15 bases lay outside the gene matches. CDR3 size: 16 residues. CDR3 nucleotides: TGTGCCAGCAGCCAGTATACGGGACAGGGATACCTCGAGCAGTACTTC. This encodes CASSQYTGQGYLEQYF.

This clonotype was seen only a few times. The chain is built from TRBV24-1 and TRBJ2-1; D perhaps matches TRBD2 (6 bases). The ends were cut back, 4 bases at V and 6 bases at J, with 9 bases in the middle. CDR3 length: 13 residues. Germline V CDR1 and CDR2: KGHDR, SFDVKD. CDR3 DNA: TGTGCCACCAGTGAGCCCGGGGGCAATGAGCAGTTCTTC. Translating gives CATSEPGGNEQFF.

This clonotype was seen many times. The chain joins TRBV2 to TRBJ2-1; the D call may be TRBD1 or TRBD2 (6 bases each). The CDR3 sequence is 14 residues long. Trimming removed 6 bases from V and 4 bases from J, with 13 bases in between. Germline CDR1 and CDR2: SNHLY and FYNNEI. The CDR3 DNA sequence: TGTGCCAGCAGGCGGAGGGGGGAATACAATGAGCAGTTCTTC. Translation gives CASRRRGEYNEQFF.

CDR3 loop: CASSVRISRNTEAFF. The DNA for the CDR3 is TGTGCCAGCAGCGTCAGGATATCAAGGAACACTGAAGCTTTCTTT. The V and J genes are TRBV12-3 or TRBV12-4 and TRBJ1-1; no clear D. The CDR3 runs to 15 residues. V lost 6 bases to trimming and J lost 1 base, with 15 bases between them.

The chain carries TRBV7-9 and TRBJ2-1; D is ambiguous. V was trimmed by 2 bases and J by 5 bases, leaving 7 bases between them. From germline, CDR1 is SEHNR and CDR2 FQNEAQ (reference sequence). This CDR3 contains 13 residues. CDR3 residues: CASSLPHNNEQFF. DNA of the CDR3: TGTGCCAGCAGCTTACCCCACAACAATGAGCAGTTCTTC.

This chain joins TRBV6-2 or TRBV6-3 and TRBJ2-7; D remains ambiguous. The germline V gene encodes CDR1 MNHEY and CDR2 SVGEGT. V was cut by 6 bases and J by 2 bases, with 11 bases left in between. The CDR3 is 13 amino acids. CDR3 coding DNA: TGTGCCAGCAGCAAGGGCGGAACCTACGAGCAGTACTTC. The encoded protein is CASSKGGTYEQYF.

The sample holds a few counts of this clonotype. The gene calls are TRBV10-1 and TRBJ2-5; no clear D gene. This CDR3 has 15 residues. Germline assignment: CDR1 WNHNN and CDR2 SYGVQD (reference sequence). Trimming took 4 bases from V and 2 from J, leaving 14 bases between them. The CDR3 loop reads CASSVWQMRQETQYF. The CDR3 DNA reads TGCGCCAGCAGTGTTTGGCAGATGAGGCAAGAGACCCAGTACTTC.